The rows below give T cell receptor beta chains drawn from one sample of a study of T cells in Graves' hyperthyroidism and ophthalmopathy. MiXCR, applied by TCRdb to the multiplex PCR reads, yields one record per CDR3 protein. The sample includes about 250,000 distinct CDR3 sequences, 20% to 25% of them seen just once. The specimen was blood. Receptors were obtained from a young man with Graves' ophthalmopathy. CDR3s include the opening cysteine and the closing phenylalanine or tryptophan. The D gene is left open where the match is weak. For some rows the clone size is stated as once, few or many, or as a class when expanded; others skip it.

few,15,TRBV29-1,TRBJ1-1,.,TGCAGCGTTGAAGCCGGGTTTGGGGGAAACACTGAAGCTTTCTTT,CSVEAGFGGNTEAFF
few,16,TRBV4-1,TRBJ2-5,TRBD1,TGCGCCAGCAGCCAGGGCCGGACAGGCGGTCAAGAGACCCAGTACTTC,CASSQGRTGGQETQYF
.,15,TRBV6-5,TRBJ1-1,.,TGTGCCAGCAGTTACGGGACAAACCATAACACTGAAGCTTTCTTT,CASSYGTNHNTEAFF
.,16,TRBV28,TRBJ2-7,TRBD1,TGTGCCAGCAGTATGCATGGACAGGGGAGCTCCTACGGGCAGTACTTC,CASSMHGQGSSYGQYF
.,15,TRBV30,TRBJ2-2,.,TGTGCCTGGAGGCCCTCTCGTTTTAACACCGGGGAGCTGTTTTTT,CAWRPSRFNTGELFF
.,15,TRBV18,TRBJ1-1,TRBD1,TGTGCCAGCTCACCCGAGTCAGGGGGGAACACTGAAGCTTTCTTT,CASSPESGGNTEAFF
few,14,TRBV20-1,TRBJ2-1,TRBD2,TGCAGTGCACCGACTAGCGGACCTTACAATGAGCAGTTCTTC,CSAPTSGPYNEQFF
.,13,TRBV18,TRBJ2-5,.,TGTGCCAGCTCATTGAGGGGGGAAGAGACCCAGTACTTC,CASSLRGEETQYF
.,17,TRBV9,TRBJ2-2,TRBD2,TGTGCCAGCAGCGTTGGTCGAACGGGAGGATTAACCGGGGAGCTGTTTTTT,CASSVGRTGGLTGELFF
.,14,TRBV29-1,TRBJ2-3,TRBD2,TGCAGCGCACCAGCGGGAGAGGGCACAGATACGCAGTATTTT,CSAPAGEGTDTQYF
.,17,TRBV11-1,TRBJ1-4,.,TGTGCCAGCAGCCCCTCCCAGGTCCCGACGGCCAATGAAAAACTGTTTTTT,CASSPSQVPTANEKLFF
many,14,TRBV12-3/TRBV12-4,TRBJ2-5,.,TGTGCCAGCAGTCCCAAATCCACCATAGAGACCCAGTACTTC,CASSPKSTIETQYF
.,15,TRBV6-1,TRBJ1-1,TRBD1,TGTGCCAGCTCCTGGCAGCGGACAGGGTCTGGAAAAGCTTTCTTT,CASSWQRTGSGKAFF
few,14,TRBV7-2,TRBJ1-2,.,TGTGCCAGCAGCTTAATAAGTCAACCCAATGGCTACACCTTC,CASSLISQPNGYTF
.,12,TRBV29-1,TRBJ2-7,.,TGCAGCGTATGGACTACGATCTACGAGCAGTACTTC,CSVWTTIYEQYF
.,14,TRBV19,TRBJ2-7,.,TGTGCCAGTAGTATTCCCGGAAGCTCCTACGAGCAGTACTTC,CASSIPGSSYEQYF
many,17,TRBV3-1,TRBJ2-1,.,TGTGCCAGCAGCCAAGAGTTGACTTACGGGGAATCGAATGAGCAGTTCTTC,CASSQELTYGESNEQFF
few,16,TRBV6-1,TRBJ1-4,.,TGTGCCAGCAGTGTCGATAAGGGGCCCATTAATGAAAAACTGTTTTTT,CASSVDKGPINEKLFF
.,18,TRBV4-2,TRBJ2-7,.,TGTGCCAGCAGCCAAGAGATGGCGGGACGCACCTCCCTGAACGAGCAGTACTTC,CASSQEMAGRTSLNEQYF
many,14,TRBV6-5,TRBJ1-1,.,TGTGCCAGCAGTTACTCGGACAGTAACACTGAAGCTTTCTTT,CASSYSDSNTEAFF
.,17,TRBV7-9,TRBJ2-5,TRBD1,TGTGCCAGCAGCCTAAACGACCGGGACAGGGTTCAAGAGACCCAGTACTTC,CASSLNDRDRVQETQYF
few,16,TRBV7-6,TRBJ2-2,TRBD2,TGTGCCAGCAGCCCCGGGACTAGCGGAATGACCGGGGAGCTGTTTTTT,CASSPGTSGMTGELFF
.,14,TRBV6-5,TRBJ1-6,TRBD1,TGTGCCAGCAGTTACTCGACAGGGGCCTCACCCCTCCACTTT,CASSYSTGASPLHF
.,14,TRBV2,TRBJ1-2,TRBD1,TGTGCCGGCAGTGAAGAGACAGGGATGTATGGCTACACCTTC,CAGSEETGMYGYTF
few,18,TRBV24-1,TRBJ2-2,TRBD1,TGTGCCACCAGTGACGTCCACCGCGACAGGGAGAACACCGGGGAGCTGTTTTTT,CATSDVHRDRENTGELFF
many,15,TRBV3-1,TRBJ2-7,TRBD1,TGTGCCAGCAGCCAAAGGACAGGCGTAGTCTACGAGCAGTACTTC,CASSQRTGVVYEQYF
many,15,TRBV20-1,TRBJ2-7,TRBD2,TGCAGTGCTAGAGACGGGGGACTAGCGACCGTAAGGCAGTACTTC,CSARDGGLATVRQYF
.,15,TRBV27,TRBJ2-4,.,TGTGCCAGCAGTTTAAGGGGGATGACCAAAAACATTCAGTACTTC,CASSLRGMTKNIQYF
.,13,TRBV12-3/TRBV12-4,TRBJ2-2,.,TGTGCCAGCAGTACCCAGGGGGGGATGGGGCTGTTTTTT,CASSTQGGMGLFF
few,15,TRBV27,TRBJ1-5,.,TGTGCCAGCAGTCCTACGCCAGGGGCGAATCAGCCCCAGCATTTT,CASSPTPGANQPQHF
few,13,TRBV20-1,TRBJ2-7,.,TGCAGTGCTAGAGGCCCAGACTTCTACGAGCAGTACTTC,CSARGPDFYEQYF
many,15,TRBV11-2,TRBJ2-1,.,TGTGCCAGCCTCACAACTTCGGGAACCTACAATGAGCAGTTCTTC,CASLTTSGTYNEQFF
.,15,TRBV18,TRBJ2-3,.,TGTGCCAGCTCACCACCGGGACGCCACACAGATACGCAGTATTTT,CASSPPGRHTDTQYF
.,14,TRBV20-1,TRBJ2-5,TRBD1,TGCAGTGCTAGAGTGGGACAGGTCGGGGAGACCCAGTACTTC,CSARVGQVGETQYF
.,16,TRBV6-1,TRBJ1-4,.,TGTGCCAGCAGTGAATACGGGGTCGGAGTTATGATTAAACTGTTTTTT,CASSEYGVGVMIKLFF
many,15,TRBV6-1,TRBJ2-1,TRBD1,TGTGCCAGCAGTGAAAGGACAGGGAATTACAATGAGCAGTTCTTC,CASSERTGNYNEQFF
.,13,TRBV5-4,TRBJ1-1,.,TGTGCCAGCAGCTATGACAGTCTCGGTGAAGCTTTCTTT,CASSYDSLGEAFF
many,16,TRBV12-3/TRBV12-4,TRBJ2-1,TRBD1,TGTGCCAGCAGTTTAGGCGCGGGGGGACAGGGGATTGAGCAGTTCTTC,CASSLGAGGQGIEQFF
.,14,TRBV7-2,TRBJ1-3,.,TGTGCCAGCAGCCCATACGGGGGTACAAACACCATATATTTT,CASSPYGGTNTIYF
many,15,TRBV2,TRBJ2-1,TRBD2,TGTGCCAGCACGGGAGGGTCGAGCTCCTACAATGAGCAGTTCTTC,CASTGGSSSYNEQFF
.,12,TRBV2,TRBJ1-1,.,TGTGCCAGCAGCCTACCACGGGCTGAAGCTTTCTTT,CASSLPRAEAFF
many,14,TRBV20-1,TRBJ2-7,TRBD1,TGCAGTGCTACCGGGACAGGGACCGTCTACGAGCAGTACTTC,CSATGTGTVYEQYF
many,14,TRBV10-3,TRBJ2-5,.,TGTGCCATCAGTGATCGCGGGACGACGAAGACCCAGTACTTC,CAISDRGTTKTQYF
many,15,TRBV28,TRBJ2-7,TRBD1,TGTGCCAGCGTTACCGGGACAGGGGGCAATTACGAGCAGTACTTC,CASVTGTGGNYEQYF
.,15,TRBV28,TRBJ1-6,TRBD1,TGTGCCAGCAGCCAGGGCGGGACAGGGTATTCACCCCTCCACTTT,CASSQGGTGYSPLHF
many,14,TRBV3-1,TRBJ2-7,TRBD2,TGTGCCAGCAGCCAGCTAGCGGGAGCGGACGAGCAGTACTTC,CASSQLAGADEQYF
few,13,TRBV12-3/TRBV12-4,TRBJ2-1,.,TGTGCCAGCAGTTTATCTGTTGGCAATGAGCAGTTCTTC,CASSLSVGNEQFF
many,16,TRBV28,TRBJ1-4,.,TGTGCCAGCAGTTTTATTTCATTGGCAGGGTACGAAAAACTGTTTTTT,CASSFISLAGYEKLFF
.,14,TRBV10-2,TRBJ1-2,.,TGCGCCAGCAGGGATCGGGCGCGGGACTATGGCTACACCTTC,CASRDRARDYGYTF
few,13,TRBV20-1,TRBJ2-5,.,TGCAGTGCTAGCGGTGCCTACAAAGGGACCCAGTACTTC,CSASGAYKGTQYF
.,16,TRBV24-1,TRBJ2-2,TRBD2,TGTGCCACCAGCCGCTTGGGGCTAGCGGGGACCGGGGAGCTGTTTTTT,CATSRLGLAGTGELFF
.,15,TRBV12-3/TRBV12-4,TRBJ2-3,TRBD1,TGTGCCAGCATCCACGGGGAACAGGGGACAGATACGCAGTATTTT,CASIHGEQGTDTQYF
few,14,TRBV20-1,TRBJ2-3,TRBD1,TGCAGTGCCGAAACAGGGGGCCATACAGATACGCAGTATTTT,CSAETGGHTDTQYF
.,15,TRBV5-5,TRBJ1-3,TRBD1,TGTGCCAGCAGCTTGACAGGGGGAACGGGAAACACCATATATTTT,CASSLTGGTGNTIYF
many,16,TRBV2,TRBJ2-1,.,TGTGCCAGCAGTGAACTAGGGGCCGACTCCTACAATGAGCAGTTCTTC,CASSELGADSYNEQFF